This T cell receptor beta chain was captured in a study of beta chain features in type 1 diabetes. The investigators reverse transcribed all of the isolated RNA, so they sequenced expressed TCRB transcripts. The assay was immunoSEQ multiplex PCR, and TCRdb's table has in-frame clones only and misses some. The table has 850,000 to 900,000 clones, roughly 17% seen once. V dropped 0 bases and J dropped 4; count of bases not matched to a gene: 2. The germline gives CDR1 KGHSH, CDR2 LQKENI. The CDR3 has 15 amino acids. The chain has TRBV18 and TRBJ2-3, with 9 bases matching TRBD2. Sequencing was carried out using naive CD4+ T cells from blood. The clonotype comes from a woman between 18 and 29 years old in good health. The CDR3 protein is CASSPPGLAPDTQYF. The CDR3 DNA sequence: TGTGCCAGCTCACCACCGGGACTAGCTCCAGATACGCAGTATTTT.